The clone carrying this T cell receptor (beta chain) was seen a handful of times. Its antigen is currently unknown. Extraction and reverse transcription of RNA yielded cDNA as the sequencing template. Method: immunoSEQ multiplex PCR; TCRdb's copy keeps in-frame clones and lacks some. The repertoire consists of about 150,000 clones, with 54% occurring once and the leading ten covering 15%. These data are taken from a study of CD8+ T cells in alopecia areata. General study results and limits: Clonality in the scalp and expanded CD8+ clones ranked among the top 100 were significantly decreased by tofacitinib.

Treatment denoted: oral pan-JAK inhibitor, 5-10 mg twice daily. The specimen was CD8+ T cells sorted from blood, collected at week 4, from a patient treated with tofacitinib. The TCR originated in a human donor with alopecia areata.

The CDR3 spells CASSLGGPSYEQYF. As DNA, the CDR3 is TGTGCCAGCAGCTTGGGCGGACCTAGCTACGAGCAGTACTTC. The genes are TRBV5-6 and TRBJ2-7; no firm D call. CDR1 is SGHDT and CDR2 is YYEEEE in the germline V gene. Trimming shortened V by 0 bases and J by 3 bases, and 10 bases separated the two germline ends. The CDR3 is made up of 14 amino acids.